The next 17 T cell receptor beta chains were all read from a single sample in a study of T cells in Graves' hyperthyroidism and ophthalmopathy. RNA transcripts yielded amplified TCR beta CDR3 regions. RT-PCR in the first round (using the HTBI primer set) targeted the TCR CDR3. One entry per CDR3 protein results from TCRdb running MiXCR on the multiplex PCR reads. The profile shows 550,000 to 650,000 distinct CDR3 sequences, around 14% of them singletons. Material: blood. These receptors all stem from a woman between 25 and 40 years old with Graves' hyperthyroidism that later progressed to Graves' ophthalmopathy.

This clonotype was recorded at least ten times. The chain employs TRBV7-9 and TRBJ2-1; 13 bases align to TRBD2. CDR1 and CDR2 from the germline V gene are SEHNR and FQNEAQ (reference sequence). With V trimmed by 5 bases and J by 6 bases, 4 bases remained unmatched. The length of the CDR3 is 15 residues. In DNA form, the CDR3 reads TGTGCCAGCAGCCAGGGACTAGCGGGAAGCAATGAGCAGTTCTTC. Amino acid sequence: CASSQGLAGSNEQFF. Based on the CDR3 plus reference TRBV7-9 and TRBJ2-1, the full variable domain is DTGVSQNPRHKITKRGQNVTFRCDPISEHNRLYWYRQTLGQGPEFLTYFQNEAQLEKSRLLSDRFSAERPKGSFSTLEIQRTEQGDSAMYLCASSQGLAGSNEQFFGPGTRLTVL.

V and J are TRBV29-1 and TRBJ1-5; 7 bases agree with TRBD1. J lost 11 bases, V lost 4 bases, and 20 bases had no gene match. Germline values: CDR1 SQVTM, CDR2 ANQGSEA. This CDR3 is 16 amino acids long. The CDR3 nucleotides are TGCAGCGTTGTTTTGGGGGGAACAGGGGCCCTCCGGGCCCAGCATTTT. Translation gives CSVVLGGTGALRAQHF.

This clonotype was detected many times. The CDR3 loop is CATSESGTLGETQYF. The CDR3, as DNA: TGTGCCACCAGTGAGTCCGGGACCTTAGGAGAGACCCAGTACTTC. The chain combines TRBV24-1 with TRBJ2-5, with D perhaps assigned TRBD1 or TRBD2 (5 bases each). This CDR3 comprises 15 residues. The germline gives CDR1 KGHDR, CDR2 SFDVKD. The V end lost 4 bases, the J end lost 4 bases, and 15 bases lay between the germline ends.

To note about this clonotype: This clone may be a read error of a much larger clone one base away. V is TRBV7-8 and J is TRBJ2-7; 7 nucleotides line up with TRBD1. This CDR3 has 15 residues. Germline V gives CDR1 SGHVS, CDR2 FQNEAQ. CDR3 amino acids: CASNLATGKTGEQYF. In DNA form, the CDR3 reads TGTGCCAGCAACTTAGCGACAGGGAAGACGGGCGAGCAGTACTTC. Full variable domain (remainder filled in from reference TRBV7-8 and TRBJ2-7): GAGVSQSPRYKVAKRGQDVALRCDPISGHVSLFWYQQALGQGPEFLTYFQNEAQLDKSGLPSDRFFAERPEGSVSTLKIQRTQQEDSAVYLCASNLATGKTGEQYFGPGTRLTVT.

V and J are TRBV20-1 and TRBJ2-1; 10 positions agree with TRBD1. The CDR3 runs to 16 residues. V lost 3 bases and J lost 3; bases outside the gene matches: 8. The germline V gene has CDR1 DFQATT and CDR2 SNEGSKA (reference sequence). CDR3 in DNA: TGCAGTGCTAGGCAGTCGACAGGGGGCGGCTACAATGAGCAGTTCTTC. Translation gives CSARQSTGGGYNEQFF.

This clonotype appeared a few times. The V and J genes are TRBV12-3 or TRBV12-4 and TRBJ1-5; TRBD1 agrees at 7 bases. Unmatched junction bases numbered 3, after V lost 3 bases and J lost 7 bases. There are 13 residues in the CDR3. The CDR3 DNA sequence: TGTGCCAGCAGTTTCAGGGGGTACCAGCCCCAGCATTTT. The encoded protein is CASSFRGYQPQHF.

The CDR3 DNA is TGTGCCAGCAGTCTCCAAAGTGGCACTGAAGCTTTCTTT. It encodes CASSLQSGTEAFF. The chain carries TRBV12-3 or TRBV12-4 and TRBJ1-1; no definite D call. CDR3 length: 13 residues. V lost 5 bases and J 4 bases, leaving 11 bases between the germline ends.

The J gene is TRBJ2-3, the V gene TRBV12-3 or TRBV12-4, with 10 bases that match TRBD1. The trim removed 6 bases at V and 2 bases at J, leaving 2 bases unmatched. CDR3 length: 14 residues. The CDR3 DNA reads as TGTGCCAGCAGGGGGACAGGGGCCACAGATACGCAGTATTTT. Its protein is CASRGTGATDTQYF.

CDR3 coding DNA: TGCAGTGCTAGAGATCTCGGGAGGGCCGTCAATGAGCAGTTCTTC. Encoded protein: CSARDLGRAVNEQFF. This chain uses TRBV20-1 with TRBJ2-1; 8 bases fit TRBD2. CDR3 length: 15 amino acids. From germline, CDR1 is DFQATT and CDR2 SNEGSKA (reference sequence). Trimming removed 0 bases from V and 6 bases from J; junction bases left unmatched: 7.

This clonotype occurred many times. This chain uses TRBV7-2 with TRBJ2-3; the match to TRBD2 covers 10 bases. J gave up 3 bases and V 1 base, and 7 bases lay outside the gene matches. In germline, CDR1 is SGHTA, CDR2 FQGNSA. The CDR3 sequence is 17 residues long. CDR3 loop: CASSLGASGSGTDTQYF. The DNA of the CDR3 is TGTGCCAGCAGCTTAGGGGCTAGCGGGAGTGGAACAGATACGCAGTATTTT.

This clonotype was counted at least ten times. The V and J genes are TRBV20-1 and TRBJ1-2, with 8 bases that match TRBD1. This CDR3 region has 12 residues. The germline CDR1 and CDR2 sequences are DFQATT and SNEGSKA (reference sequence). V trimming: 6 bases; J trimming: 2 bases; junction bases outside the gene matches: 2. CDR3 protein: CSATGGNYGYTF. Here the CDR3 DNA reads TGCAGTGCCACAGGGGGGAACTATGGCTACACCTTC.

A note on this clonotype: A much more abundant neighbour one base away suggests this may be a read error. V gene TRBV6-1 combines with J gene TRBJ1-2; D not resolved. Germline CDR1 reads MNHNS; CDR2 reads SASEGT. Trimming removed 2 bases at V and 3 bases at J, with 7 bases between. The CDR3 covers 13 residues. DNA of the CDR3: TGTGCCAGCAGTGAAAGCAGCCACTATGGCTACACCTTC. It codes for CASSESSHYGYTF.

This clonotype was recorded at least ten times. The chain couples TRBV27 to TRBJ2-2; the D is unclear. The ends were cut back, 3 bases at V and 1 base at J, with 6 bases in the middle. CDR3 size: 14 residues. CDR1 MNHEY and CDR2 SMNVEV come from the germline V gene (reference sequence). CDR3 bases: TGTGCCAGCAGTTTTATGTGGAACACCGGGGAGCTGTTTTTT. Protein sequence: CASSFMWNTGELFF.

In its sample, this clonotype was seen a few times. The gene calls are TRBV24-1 and TRBJ2-2, with D possibly being TRBD2 (6 bases). Per germline, CDR1 KGHDR and CDR2 SFDVKD. With 6 bases removed from V and 6 bases from J, the gap between germline ends came to 19 bases. The CDR3 has 16 residues. DNA of the CDR3: TGTGCCACCAGTTCTGGGGGACTCCCATTTGCCGGGGAGCTGTTTTTT. Amino acid sequence: CATSSGGLPFAGELFF.

This clonotype came up a few times. V and J are TRBV27 and TRBJ2-5, with 9 bases fitting TRBD1. This CDR3 has 15 residues. The trim removed 6 bases at V and 1 base at J, leaving 6 bases unmatched. Germline V lookup: CDR1 MNHEY, CDR2 SMNVEV (reference sequence). The DNA for the CDR3 is TGTGCCAGCAGCCCACAGGGGGCTGGCCAAGAGACCCAGTACTTC. Its protein product is CASSPQGAGQETQYF.

This clonotype has at least ten counts. The gene calls are TRBV7-8 and TRBJ1-5, with TRBD1 as a possible D gene (5 bases). The germline gives CDR1 SGHVS, CDR2 FQNEAQ. CDR3 length: 14 amino acids. Between the trimmed V and J ends, which lost 2 bases and 5 bases, there was a span of 10 bases. CDR3 nucleotides: TGTGCCAGCAGCTTATTCGGGGACGATCAGCCCCAGCATTTT. It is translated as CASSLFGDDQPQHF.

The chain joins TRBV15 to TRBJ1-2, with D perhaps matching TRBD1 (5 bases). The ends were cut back, 2 bases at V and 4 bases at J, with 29 bases in the middle. The CDR3 is 20 amino acids. CDR1 is LNHNV and CDR2 is YYDKDF in the germline V gene (reference sequence). This CDR3 is CATSRSLIEYGTPGGYGYTF. In DNA, the CDR3 is TGTGCCACCAGCAGATCCCTGATTGAATACGGGACCCCTGGAGGCTATGGCTACACCTTC. Using reference TRBV15 and TRBJ1-2 for the parts outside the CDR3, the full variable domain is DAMVIQNPRYQVTQFGKPVTLSCSQTLNHNVMYWYQQKSSQAPKLLFHYYDKDFNNEADTPDNFQSRRPNTSFCFLDIRSPGLGDTAMYLCATSRSLIEYGTPGGYGYTFGSGTRLTVV.